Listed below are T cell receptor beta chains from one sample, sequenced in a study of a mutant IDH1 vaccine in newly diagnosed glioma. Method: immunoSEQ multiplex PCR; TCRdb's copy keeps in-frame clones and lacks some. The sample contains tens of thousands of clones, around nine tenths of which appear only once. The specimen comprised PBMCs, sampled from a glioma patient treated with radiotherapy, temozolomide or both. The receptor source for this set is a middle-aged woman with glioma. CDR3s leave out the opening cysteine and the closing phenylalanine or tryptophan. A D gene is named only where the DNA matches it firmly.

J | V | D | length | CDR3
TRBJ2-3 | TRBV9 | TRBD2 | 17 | ASSPVGGMVFSDTDTQY
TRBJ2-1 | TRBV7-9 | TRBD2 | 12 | ASSVTSGTLEQF
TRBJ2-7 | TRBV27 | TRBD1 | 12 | ASSFGTGFYEQY
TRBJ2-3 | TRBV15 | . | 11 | ATSRAYTDTQY
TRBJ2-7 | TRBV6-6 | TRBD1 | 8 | ATGTGTPT
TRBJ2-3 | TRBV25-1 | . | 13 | ASSPGQGSTDTQY
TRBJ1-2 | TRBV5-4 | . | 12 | ASSANTNYYGYT
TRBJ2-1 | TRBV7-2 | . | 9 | ASSLGPHQF
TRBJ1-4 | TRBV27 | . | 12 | ASSHGQFNEKLF
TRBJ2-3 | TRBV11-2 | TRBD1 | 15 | ASSLGGRGRAPDTQY
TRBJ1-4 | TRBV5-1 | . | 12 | ASSLTTTNEKLF
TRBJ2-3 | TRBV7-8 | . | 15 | ASRPPMGTQSADTQY
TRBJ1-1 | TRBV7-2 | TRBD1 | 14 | ASSLGQGARNTEAF
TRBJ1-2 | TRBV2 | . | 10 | ASSEQVYGYT
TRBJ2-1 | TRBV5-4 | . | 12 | ASSVYRVGNEQF
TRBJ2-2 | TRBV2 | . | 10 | ASSGAARELF